This T cell receptor (beta chain) is drawn from a study of cytomegalovirus exposure and HLA in healthy donors. Study-wide results and limits: A later analysis linked a missense variant in DCLRE1C to the trimming of TCR beta V and J genes.

When sampled, the donors appeared nominally healthy, though they likely had unrecorded immune exposures. Losses at the gene ends were 3 bases for V and 6 bases for J; bases not matched to a gene: 5. CDR1 MGHRA and CDR2 YSYEKL come from the germline V gene. This CDR3 has 16 residues. About this clone: Its target is unknown.

13 Jbeta primers and 60 Vbeta primers were used for the PCR. Sequenced by immunoSEQ multiplex PCR; TCRdb stores in-frame clones only, minus some. The sample gives 100,000 to 150,000 clones, 76% of which show up once; around 1.8% is in the top ten. Sample: PBMCs. This chain uses TRBV4-1 with TRBJ2-2, with 12 bases that match TRBD2. The clonotype originates from a female donor in good health and CMV-seropositive. CDR3 residues: CASSHALAGGAGELFF. The CDR3 DNA is TGCGCCAGCAGCCATGCCCTAGCGGGAGGGGCCGGGGAGCTGTTTTTT.